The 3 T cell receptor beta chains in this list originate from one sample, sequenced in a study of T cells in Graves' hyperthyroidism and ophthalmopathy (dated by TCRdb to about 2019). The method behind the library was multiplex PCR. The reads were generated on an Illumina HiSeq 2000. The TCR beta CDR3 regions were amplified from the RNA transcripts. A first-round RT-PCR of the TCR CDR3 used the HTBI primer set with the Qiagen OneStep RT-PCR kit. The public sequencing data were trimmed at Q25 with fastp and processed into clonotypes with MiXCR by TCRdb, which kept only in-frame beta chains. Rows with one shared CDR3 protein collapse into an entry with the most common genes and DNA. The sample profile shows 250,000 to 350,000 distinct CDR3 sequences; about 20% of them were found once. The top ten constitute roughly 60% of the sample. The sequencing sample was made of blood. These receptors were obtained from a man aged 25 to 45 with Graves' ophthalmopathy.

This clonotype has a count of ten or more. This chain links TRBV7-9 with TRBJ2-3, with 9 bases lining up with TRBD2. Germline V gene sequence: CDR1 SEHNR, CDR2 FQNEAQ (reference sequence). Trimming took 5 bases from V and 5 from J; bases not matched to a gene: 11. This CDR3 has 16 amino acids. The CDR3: CASSAQTSGPGDTQYF. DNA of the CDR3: TGTGCCAGCAGCGCACAGACTAGCGGCCCGGGAGATACGCAGTATTTT.

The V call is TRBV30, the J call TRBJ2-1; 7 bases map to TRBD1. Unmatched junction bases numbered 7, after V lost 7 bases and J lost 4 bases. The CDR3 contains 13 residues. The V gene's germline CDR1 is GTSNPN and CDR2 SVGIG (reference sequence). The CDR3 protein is CASDRAPYNEQFF. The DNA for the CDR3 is TGTGCCTCTGACAGGGCCCCATACAATGAGCAGTTCTTC.

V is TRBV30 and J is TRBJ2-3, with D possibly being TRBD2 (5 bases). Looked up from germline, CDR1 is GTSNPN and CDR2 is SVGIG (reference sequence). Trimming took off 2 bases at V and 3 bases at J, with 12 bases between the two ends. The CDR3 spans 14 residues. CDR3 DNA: TGTGCCTGGAGTCCATATTCGGGGACAGATACGCAGTATTTT. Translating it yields CAWSPYSGTDTQYF. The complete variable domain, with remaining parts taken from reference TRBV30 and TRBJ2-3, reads SQTIHQWPATLVQPVGSPLSLECTVEGTSNPNLYWYRQAAGRGLQLLFYSVGIGQISSEVPQNLSASRPQDRQFILSSKKLLLSDSGFYLCAWSPYSGTDTQYFGPGTRLTVL.